These 23 T cell receptor beta chains originate from one sample sequenced in a study of T-cell memory formation after mild COVID-19. TCRdb called the 5' RACE reads again in MiXCR, with one record for every CDR3 protein. Of about 360,000 distinct CDR3 sequences in the sample, 10% to 15% are singletons; the top ten hold roughly 23%. Source material: PBMCs or a T cell subset sorted from them (not recorded which). The receptors come from a man younger than 35 who had mild COVID-19 (a few samples of this study predate the infection). Cell type and time point are not known.

This chain links TRBV6-5 with TRBJ1-6; no firm D call. This CDR3 has 17 amino acids. Trimming shortened V by 2 bases and J by 0 bases, and 11 bases separated the two germline ends. Germline-derived CDR1 and CDR2 are MNHEY and SVGAGI. CDR3 loop: CASSYSSRSSYNSPLHF. DNA of the CDR3: TGTGCCAGCAGTTACAGTTCTCGGAGCTCCTATAATTCACCCCTCCACTTT.

The chain has TRBV6-5 and TRBJ2-5; D is tentatively TRBD1 or TRBD2 (5 bases each). The V end lost 4 bases, the J end lost 10 bases, and 19 bases lay between the germline ends. Germline loops: CDR1 MNHEY, CDR2 SVGAGI. The CDR3 spans 14 residues. CDR3 DNA sequence: TGTGCCAGCAGTTTAGGGACGCAGGGTTATGGCCAGTACTTC. Its protein is CASSLGTQGYGQYF.

The chain links TRBV12-3 or TRBV12-4 to TRBJ1-5; D is perhaps TRBD1 (5 bases). The germline V and J ends were trimmed by 0 bases and 9 bases, with 12 bases remaining between them. There are 14 residues in the CDR3. This CDR3 reads CASSLALQGPPQHF. In DNA form, the CDR3 reads TGTGCCAGCAGTTTAGCGCTTCAGGGACCGCCCCAGCATTTT.

This clonotype was recorded a few times. The chain couples TRBV6-5 to TRBJ1-1; D perhaps matches TRBD1 (6 bases). Germline assignment: CDR1 MNHEY and CDR2 SVGAGI. The CDR3 runs 14 residues. V dropped 5 bases and J dropped 0 bases, with 10 bases sitting between them. In DNA form, the CDR3 reads TGTGCCAGCAGTGGACAGCTCATGAACACTGAAGCTTTCTTT. It translates to CASSGQLMNTEAFF.

In its sample, this clonotype was seen a few times. The chain couples TRBV7-2 to TRBJ2-3; D perhaps matches TRBD2 (5 bases). V lost 1 base to trimming and J lost 0 bases, with 8 bases between them. The CDR3 covers 15 residues. Germline V gives CDR1 SGHTA, CDR2 FQGNSA. The CDR3 region is CASSLDGRSTDTQYF. The CDR3 bases are TGTGCCAGCAGCTTAGATGGGAGAAGCACAGATACGCAGTATTTT.

The gene calls are TRBV4-3 and TRBJ1-1, with D unresolved. Germline V CDR1 and CDR2: LGHNA, YSLEER. The V end lost 0 bases, the J end lost 6 bases, and 11 bases lay between the germline ends. The length of the CDR3 is 14 residues. The CDR3 loop is CASSQELKGSEAFF. As DNA, the CDR3 is TGCGCCAGCAGCCAAGAATTAAAAGGGTCTGAAGCTTTCTTT.

This clonotype showed up many times. This chain connects TRBV27 to TRBJ2-3; D not resolved. Trimming pared 6 bases from V and 2 bases from J, leaving 3 bases between. Germline-derived CDR1 and CDR2 are MNHEY and SMNVEV (reference sequence). The CDR3 sequence is 11 residues long. The CDR3 DNA follows: TGTGCCAGCAGCAACACAGATACGCAGTATTTT. This sequence encodes CASSNTDTQYF.

The sample holds a few counts of this clonotype. V and J are TRBV3-1 and TRBJ2-3; D is ambiguous. Germline CDR1 reads LGHDT; CDR2 reads YNNKEL (reference sequence). The CDR3 runs 17 residues. V lost 6 bases and J lost 1, with 20 bases in between. The DNA for the CDR3 is TGTGCCAGCAGGCCACCCGGTACGGTTGCTGGCACAGATACGCAGTATTTT. Translation gives CASRPPGTVAGTDTQYF.

In its sample, this clonotype was seen a few times. The V and J genes are TRBV7-9 and TRBJ1-2; TRBD1 might be the D (6 bases). Trimming removed 5 bases from V and 3 bases from J, with 10 bases in between. CDR3 length equals 13 residues. The germline gives CDR1 SEHNR, CDR2 FQNEAQ (reference sequence). The CDR3 DNA reads TGTGCCAGCAGCGCACAGGGTTACTATGGCTACACCTTC. Protein sequence: CASSAQGYYGYTF. Full variable domain (outside the CDR3, taken from reference TRBV7-9 and TRBJ1-2): DTGVSQNPRHKITKRGQNVTFRCDPISEHNRLYWYRQTLGQGPEFLTYFQNEAQLEKSRLLSDRFSAERPKGSFSTLEIQRTEQGDSAMYLCASSAQGYYGYTFGSGTRLTVV.

This clonotype was recorded at least ten times. V is TRBV4-3 and J is TRBJ2-3; 7 nucleotides align to TRBD1. Germline CDR1 LGHNA, CDR2 YSLEER. The CDR3 loop spans 17 amino acids. Trimming cost V 0 bases and J 3 bases; bases outside gene matches: 9. The CDR3 spells CASSQEHRGVRTDTQYF. The CDR3 DNA sequence: TGCGCCAGCAGCCAAGAGCACAGGGGCGTGAGAACAGATACGCAGTATTTT.

A note on this clonotype: The junction and the germline gene differ at one end; a read error may be behind it. The chain combines TRBV7-6 with TRBJ1-1; TRBD1 matches at 7 bases. The CDR3 loop spans 14 amino acids. The V gene's germline CDR1 is SGHVS and CDR2 FNYEAQ. The CDR3 sequence is CACSSGGVDTEAFF. The CDR3 nucleotides read TGTGCCTGCAGCTCAGGGGGGGTTGACACTGAAGCTTTCTTT. The entire variable domain, with the rest obtained from reference TRBV7-6 and TRBJ1-1, is as follows: GAGVSQSPRYKVTKRGQDVALRCDPISGHVSLYWYRQALGQGPEFLTYFNYEAQQDKSGLPNDRFSAERPEGSISTLTIQRTEQRDSAMYRCACSSGGVDTEAFFGQGTRLTVV.

This clonotype was found a few times. The chain is built from TRBV5-1 and TRBJ2-2, with 8 positions matching TRBD2. V was clipped by 0 bases and J by 6 bases; unmatched bases: 7. CDR3 size: 16 residues. Germline assignment: CDR1 SGHRS and CDR2 YFSETQ. The DNA of the CDR3 is TGCGCCAGCAGCTTGGCGGCGGGGGGCCCCCCCGGGGAGCTGTTTTTT. Amino acids: CASSLAAGGPPGELFF. Complete variable domain (other parts from reference TRBV5-1 and TRBJ2-2): KAGVTQTPRYLIKTRGQQVTLSCSPISGHRSVSWYQQTPGQGLQFLFEYFSETQRNKGNFPGRFSGRQFSNSRSEMNVSTLELGDSALYLCASSLAAGGPPGELFFGEGSRLTVL.

This rearrangement joins TRBV6-2 or TRBV6-3 to TRBJ2-5; 7 bases align to TRBD2. The germline V gene encodes CDR1 MNHEY and CDR2 SVGEGT. The CDR3 has 12 residues. V shed 8 bases and J 4 bases; nucleotides not matched to a gene: 4. Here the CDR3 reads CASGEGGETQYF. DNA of the CDR3: TGTGCCAGCGGGGAGGGCGGAGAGACCCAGTACTTC.

The CDR3 DNA sequence: TGCGCCAGCAGTCATGGGGCCTTGAACACCGGGGAGCTGTTTTTT. It translates to CASSHGALNTGELFF. J is TRBJ2-2 and V is TRBV23-1; TRBD1 might be the D (5 bases). TRBV23-1 is classed as an ORF, of uncertain function. Trimming removed 3 bases from V and 1 base from J, with 9 bases in between. The CDR3 spans 15 residues.

This sequence joins TRBV5-1 and TRBJ2-2, with 7 bases lining up with TRBD2. J lost 4 bases, V lost 6 bases, and 6 bases had no gene match. This CDR3 has 14 amino acids. CDR1 and CDR2 from the germline V gene are SGHRS and YFSETQ. For the CDR3, the DNA is TGCGCCAGCACGTGGGAGGGACGCACCGGGGAGCTGTTTTTT. This gives the protein CASTWEGRTGELFF.

This clonotype has a handful of counts. The chain joins TRBV7-2 to TRBJ1-4, with D unresolved. The germline CDR1 and CDR2 sequences are SGHTA and FQGNSA. The CDR3 is made up of 13 amino acids. The V end was cut by 4 bases, the J end by 5 bases, with 8 bases between. Here the CDR3 reads CASSWAVNEKLFF. In DNA, the CDR3 is TGTGCCAGCAGCTGGGCAGTCAATGAAAAACTGTTTTTT.

The chain carries TRBV10-3 and TRBJ2-1; the D gene is possibly TRBD2 (6 bases). The V gene lost 0 bases and the J gene lost 6 bases, with 18 bases spanning the gap. CDR3 length: 17 amino acids. Germline-derived CDR1 and CDR2 are ENHRY and SYGVKD. In DNA, the CDR3 is TGTGCCATCAGTGAGTCGAAATCGGGGGAAGGGGCCAATGAGCAGTTCTTC. This translates into CAISESKSGEGANEQFF.

This clonotype was observed a handful of times. This chain joins TRBV7-8 and TRBJ2-1; tentative D call: TRBD1 (5 bases). This CDR3 spans 14 amino acids. V was clipped by 5 bases and J by 7 bases, with 15 bases between them. Germline V gene data show CDR1 as SGHVS and CDR2 as FQNEAQ. Here the CDR3 reads CASSSWGARNEQFF. The DNA for the CDR3 is TGTGCCAGCAGCAGCTGGGGCGCGAGGAATGAGCAGTTCTTC.

This chain uses TRBV6-5 with TRBJ2-7, with 12 bases identical to TRBD1. After removal of 9 bases from V and 4 bases from J, the junction contained 13 bases not matched to a gene. Germline-derived CDR1 and CDR2 are MNHEY and SVGAGI. The CDR3 runs 16 residues. The CDR3 loop is CASVGDRGLRGYEQYF. CDR3 nucleotides: TGTGCCAGTGTAGGGGACAGGGGGCTACGTGGTTACGAGCAGTACTTC.

The rearrangement uses TRBV7-3 and TRBJ2-5; D might be TRBD2 (6 bases). This CDR3 has 14 amino acids. V lost 2 bases to trimming and J lost 5 bases, with 12 bases between them. CDR1 SGHTA and CDR2 FQGTGA come from the germline V gene. The CDR3 here is CASSLGGNGETQYF. DNA of the CDR3: TGTGCCAGCAGCTTAGGAGGGAACGGGGAGACCCAGTACTTC. Full variable domain (rest looked up from reference TRBV7-3 and TRBJ2-5): GAGVSQTPSNKVTEKGKYVELRCDPISGHTALYWYRQSLGQGPEFLIYFQGTGAADDSGLPNDRFFAVRPEGSVSTLKIQRTERGDSAVYLCASSLGGNGETQYFGPGTRLLVL.

Only a few counts were recorded for this clonotype. The V gene is TRBV7-6, the J gene TRBJ2-4, with D perhaps TRBD2 (7 bases). Trimming removed 0 bases at V and 0 bases at J, with 12 bases between. CDR1 SGHVS and CDR2 FNYEAQ come from the germline V gene. The CDR3 extends over 17 amino acids. CDR3 DNA: TGTGCCAGCAGCTTAGCCGCGGGGGCCATAGCCAAAAACATTCAGTACTTC. It codes for CASSLAAGAIAKNIQYF.

This clonotype was detected many times. The chain couples TRBV28 to TRBJ2-3, with D unclear. The V end lost 2 bases, the J end lost 5 bases, and 5 bases lay between the germline ends. This CDR3 is 12 amino acids long. Germline V gives CDR1 MDHEN, CDR2 SYDVKM. DNA of the CDR3: TGTGCCAGCAGTTTAGGACGAGATACGCAGTATTTT. This gives the protein CASSLGRDTQYF. Together with reference TRBV28 and TRBJ2-3, the CDR3 gives the full variable domain: DVKVTQSSRYLVKRTGEKVFLECVQDMDHENMFWYRQDPGLGLRLIYFSYDVKMKEKGDIPEGYSVSREKKERFSLILESASTNQTSMYLCASSLGRDTQYFGPGTRLTVL.

V is TRBV27 and J is TRBJ2-5; 7 positions match TRBD1. V lost 2 bases, J lost 4 bases, and 7 bases stayed unmatched. CDR3 length equals 15 residues. Germline values: CDR1 MNHEY, CDR2 SMNVEV (reference sequence). CDR3 sequence reads: CASSLAYRGVETQYF. For the CDR3, the DNA is TGTGCCAGCAGTTTAGCGTACAGGGGCGTAGAGACCCAGTACTTC.